These 24 T cell receptor beta chains came from one sample sequenced in a study of regulatory T cells in long-lasting Graves disease (dated by TCRdb to the early 2020s). Library generation was performed with multiplex PCR. The instrument given in TCRdb is Illumina HiSeq 4000. To build TCR beta libraries, CDR3 regions were amplified by Arm-PCR using iRepertoire HTBI primers. Starting from the raw public reads, TCRdb applied fastp trimming at Q25, assembled clones with MiXCR and retained in-frame beta chains. Rows with one shared CDR3 protein collapse into an entry with the most common genes and DNA. Present in this sample are around 450,000 distinct CDR3 sequences, about 16% of which were seen just once. Of the sample, 12% falls within the top ten clones. What this sample's time point label stands for: newly diagnosed GD, antithyroid drugs for less than 3 months. For both TCR sequencing and RNA sequencing, RNA was extracted from PBMCs using TRIzol.

Another study also made use of these data, one on T cells in Graves' hyperthyroidism and ophthalmopathy.

The sample here was peripheral blood mononuclear cells (PBMCs), taken at new diagnosis, from a patient treated with antithyroid drugs. The receptors shown here come from a man between 35 and 55 years old with Graves disease. Donor details come from another sample of the same person, matched by shared clones.

In this sample, this clonotype turned up many times. The gene calls are TRBV2 and TRBJ1-6, with D tentatively TRBD1 (5 bases). V was shortened by 6 bases and J by 4 bases, with 13 bases between the two germline ends. Per the germline V gene, CDR1 is SNHLY and CDR2 is FYNNEI. CDR3 length: 15 amino acids. The CDR3 bases are TGTGCCAGCAGAGGGGCCTCCTTATATAATTCACCCCTCCACTTT. This translates into CASRGASLYNSPLHF.

The gene calls are TRBV12-5 and TRBJ2-5, with TRBD1 matching over 9 bases. The CDR3 covers 18 residues. V gave up 0 bases and J gave up 4 bases; unmatched junction bases: 12. Germline CDR1 LGHNT, CDR2 FRNRAP. The CDR3 sequence: CASGLVLSGTGFRETQYF. The CDR3 DNA follows: TGTGCTAGTGGTTTGGTACTCTCCGGGACAGGGTTTAGAGAGACCCAGTACTTC. The variable domain in full, with the rest retrieved from reference TRBV12-5 and TRBJ2-5, is DARVTQTPRHKVTEMGQEVTMRCQPILGHNTVFWYRQTMMQGLELLAYFRNRAPLDDSGMPKDRFSAEMPDATLATLKIQPSEPRDSAVYFCASGLVLSGTGFRETQYFGPGTRLLVL.

The V and J genes are TRBV5-1 and TRBJ2-7; no firm D call. There are 14 residues in the CDR3. With 2 bases removed from V and 3 bases from J, the gap between germline ends came to 12 bases. Per the germline V gene, CDR1 is SGHRS and CDR2 is YFSETQ. The CDR3 DNA sequence: TGCGCCAGCAGCTTCCCGGGTGGCAACTACGAGCAGTACTTC. This translates into CASSFPGGNYEQYF.

This clonotype was found many times. The chain links TRBV11-2 to TRBJ2-7; D gene ambiguous. V lost 0 bases, J lost 4 bases, and 10 bases lay in between. Germline V gene data show CDR1 as SGHAT and CDR2 as FQNNGV. The CDR3 runs 14 residues. CDR3 DNA sequence: TGTGCCAGCAGCTTAGATCTAGTGGCTTACGAGCAGTACTTC. This translates into CASSLDLVAYEQYF.

There are many counts of this clonotype. This chain connects TRBV12-3 or TRBV12-4 to TRBJ2-5, with 8 bases that match TRBD2. The V and J ends lost 6 bases and 5 bases, in that order; junction bases with no gene match: 8. The CDR3 has 14 residues. CDR3 DNA sequence: TGTGCCAGCAGCCCTAACGGGGGGGCGGAGACCCAGTACTTC. It encodes CASSPNGGAETQYF.

This clonotype was counted many times. The chain employs TRBV29-1 and TRBJ2-5; D is possibly TRBD2 (6 bases). V dropped 6 bases and J dropped 1 base, with 9 bases sitting between them. This CDR3 spans 12 amino acids. Germline V lookup: CDR1 SQVTM, CDR2 ANQGSEA. CDR3 sequence: CSVGGPQETQYF. Here the CDR3 DNA reads TGCAGCGTCGGAGGGCCCCAAGAGACCCAGTACTTC.

This clonotype was picked up a small number of times. A much larger clone sits a single nucleotide away, making a read error possible. The chain couples TRBV2 to TRBJ1-4, with TRBD1 matching over 9 bases. Trimming cost V 7 bases and J 11 bases; bases outside gene matches: 2. CDR1 and CDR2 (germline): SNHLY, FYNNEI. This CDR3 is built from 11 residues. CDR3 region: CASIGQGKLFF. In DNA, the CDR3 is TGTGCCAGCATTGGACAGGGGAAACTGTTTTTT.

Ten or more counts support this clonotype. The V gene is TRBV28, the J gene TRBJ2-7, with 7 bases that match TRBD1. Germline-derived CDR1 and CDR2 are MDHEN and SYDVKM. Unmatched junction bases numbered 5, after V lost 2 bases and J lost 1 base. This CDR3 contains 15 residues. In DNA, the CDR3 is TGTGCCAGCAGTTTACCCAGGGGGAATTCCTACGAGCAGTACTTC. This translates into CASSLPRGNSYEQYF.

The chain has TRBV7-9 and TRBJ2-6, with D possibly being TRBD2 (6 bases). The CDR3 is made up of 17 amino acids. Trimming removed 2 bases at V and 3 bases at J, with 14 bases between. CDR1 and CDR2 from the germline V gene are SEHNR and FQNEAQ (reference sequence). Written as DNA, the CDR3 is TGTGCCAGCAGCTTATACCAGGGAGGTTTTGGGGCCAACGTCCTGACTTTC. Amino acid sequence: CASSLYQGGFGANVLTF.

Only a few counts were recorded for this clonotype. The CDR3 loop reads CAISETGRGTDTQYF. The CDR3 DNA sequence: TGTGCCATCAGTGAAACGGGTAGGGGGACAGATACGCAGTATTTT. The rearrangement links TRBV10-3 to TRBJ2-3; tentatively, D is TRBD1 (6 bases). V was clipped by 3 bases and J by 3 bases, with 13 bases between them. The CDR3 covers 15 residues. From germline, CDR1 is ENHRY and CDR2 SYGVKD.

This clonotype has a handful of counts. This chain uses TRBV3-1 with TRBJ2-3; TRBD2 agrees at 11 bases. The V and J ends lost 3 bases and 2 bases, in that order; junction bases with no gene match: 7. Germline V CDR1 and CDR2: LGHDT, YNNKEL (reference sequence). This CDR3 has 17 residues. CDR3 in amino acids: CASSHRLAGILTDTQYF. The CDR3 nucleotides read TGTGCCAGCAGCCACCGACTAGCGGGAATCCTCACAGATACGCAGTATTTT.

This clonotype came up many times. CDR3 in DNA: TGCGCCAGCAGCGCCGACAGGGGGTTCTACGAGCAGTACTTC. This translates into CASSADRGFYEQYF. This chain joins TRBV5-1 and TRBJ2-7; 9 positions agree with TRBD1. Germline loops: CDR1 SGHRS, CDR2 YFSETQ. The CDR3 is 14 residues long. J lost 3 bases, V lost 4 bases, and 5 bases had no gene match.

At least ten counts were recorded for this clonotype. The junction departs from the called germline gene at one end, perhaps through a read error. The chain recombines TRBV5-1 with TRBJ2-3; D uncertain. CDR3 length: 13 amino acids. Per germline, CDR1 SGHRS and CDR2 YFSETQ. The CDR3 protein is CASSLVGTDTQYF. In DNA form, the CDR3 reads TGTGCCAGCAGCTTGGTAGGCACAGATACGCAGTATTTT.

At least ten counts were recorded for this clonotype. The chain joins TRBV3-1 to TRBJ2-3; 9 bases map to TRBD2. Germline lookup yields CDR1 LGHDT and CDR2 YNNKEL (reference sequence). The CDR3 is 16 residues long. The junction had 6 bases not matched to a gene; V was cut back by 0 bases and J by 5 bases. CDR3 nucleotide sequence: TGTGCCAGCAGCCAAGATGTGGGACTAGCAGTAGATACGCAGTATTTT. Its protein product is CASSQDVGLAVDTQYF.

This clonotype was detected many times. This rearrangement joins TRBV27 to TRBJ2-2; D gene unclear. The CDR3 length is 15 residues. Germline V gene data show CDR1 as MNHEY and CDR2 as SMNVEV (reference sequence). The germline V and J ends were trimmed by 2 bases and 3 bases, with 10 bases remaining between them. CDR3: CASSLAGWDTGELFF. DNA for the CDR3: TGTGCCAGCAGTTTAGCCGGATGGGACACCGGGGAGCTGTTTTTT.

Ten or more counts support this clonotype. This chain joins TRBV28 and TRBJ2-3; D gene ambiguous. This CDR3 spans 15 amino acids. With 4 bases removed from V and 0 bases from J, the gap between germline ends came to 11 bases. The V gene's germline CDR1 is MDHEN and CDR2 SYDVKM. CDR3: CASSSPWRSTDTQYF. CDR3 bases: TGTGCCAGCAGTTCACCTTGGAGAAGCACAGATACGCAGTATTTT.

This clonotype has a count of ten or more. V is TRBV12-3 or TRBV12-4 and J is TRBJ2-1; 11 bases line up with TRBD2. V shed 6 bases, J shed 8 bases, and the junction held 18 bases outside the gene matches. The CDR3 covers 18 residues. Here the CDR3 reads CASSPLPVGTSGVHEQFF. DNA of the CDR3: TGTGCCAGCAGCCCCCTCCCCGTGGGGACTAGCGGTGTCCATGAGCAGTTCTTC.

The V call is TRBV28, the J call TRBJ2-5; 8 nucleotides agree with TRBD1. CDR3 length equals 15 residues. Germline V gives CDR1 MDHEN, CDR2 SYDVKM. The V gene end was trimmed by 2 bases and the J gene end by 4 bases; junction bases not matched to a gene: 6. CDR3 nucleotides: TGTGCCAGCAGTTTAACCATTGGGACAGGAGAGACCCAGTACTTC. Translated: CASSLTIGTGETQYF.

The chain carries TRBV12-3 or TRBV12-4 and TRBJ1-4; D not certain. The CDR3 spans 16 residues. V lost 3 bases, J lost 3 bases, and 14 bases lay in between. Here the CDR3 reads CASSFNQAFSNEKLFF. CDR3 nucleotides: TGTGCCAGCAGTTTTAACCAGGCCTTTTCTAATGAAAAACTGTTTTTT.

The chain is built from TRBV20-1 and TRBJ2-7, with 13 bases matching TRBD2. The length of the CDR3 is 16 residues. Trimming cost V 3 bases and J 1 base; bases outside gene matches: 6. Germline assignment: CDR1 DFQATT and CDR2 SNEGSKA (reference sequence). The CDR3 bases are TGCAGTGCTAGTCCCCTGACTAGCGGGAGGTCCTACGAGCAGTACTTC. Protein: CSASPLTSGRSYEQYF.

The J gene is TRBJ1-5, the V gene TRBV24-1; possible D gene TRBD1, 5 bases. V dropped 5 bases and J dropped 6 bases, with 13 bases sitting between them. Looked up from germline, CDR1 is KGHDR and CDR2 is SFDVKD. The CDR3 contains 14 residues. In nucleotides, the CDR3 is TGTGCCACCAGTGCAGGGATGTTAGCTCAGCCCCAGCATTTT. It is translated as CATSAGMLAQPQHF.

This clonotype has only a few counts. The chain recombines TRBV19 with TRBJ2-5, with D maybe TRBD2 (5 bases). From germline, CDR1 is LNHDA and CDR2 SQIVND (reference sequence). Deletions cut 4 bases from V and 5 bases from J, with 14 bases between. This CDR3 has 14 residues. The CDR3 sequence: CASSRGRGGETQYF. CDR3 bases: TGTGCCAGTAGTAGGGGTCGTGGAGGTGAGACCCAGTACTTC.

The table lists this clonotype with many counts. This chain joins TRBV12-3 or TRBV12-4 and TRBJ2-4; 14 bases match TRBD2. J lost 0 bases, V lost 3 bases, and 4 bases had no gene match. CDR3 length: 18 amino acids. CDR3 in DNA: TGTGCCAGCAGTTTGACTAGCGGGAGGGTACTAGCCAAAAACATTCAGTACTTC. It yields the protein CASSLTSGRVLAKNIQYF.

This clonotype appeared many times. The chain combines TRBV7-2 with TRBJ2-7; 9 bases are a match to TRBD2. The J segment lost 2 bases and the V segment lost 1 base, leaving 6 bases of the junction unmatched. The CDR3 extends over 16 amino acids. Germline V gene lookup returns CDR1 SGHTA and CDR2 FQGNSA. The CDR3, as DNA: TGTGCCAGCAGCTTAGGAGGCGCTAGCGGGACCTACGAGCAGTACTTC. This sequence encodes CASSLGGASGTYEQYF.